This T cell receptor (beta chain) was recorded in a study of control samples from healthy donors and cancer patients (dated by TCRdb to the early 2020s). This clone was seen a single time. Its antigen remains unidentified. Base qualities are not at hand, and no much larger clone is one base apart. From a lookup of the germline V gene, CDR1 and CDR2 are MDHEN and SYDVKM. The CDR3 runs 13 residues from the cysteine to the phenylalanine. Just the 39-base CDR3 DNA is kept, in frame starting at base 1. V sheds 5 bases and J sheds 6 bases, leaving 13 bases between their ends. Libraries were made using the immunoSEQ multiplex PCR assay. TCRdb took this table from immuneACCESS and kept in-frame rearrangements with V and J called. Such tables lack part of the clones; where checked against another copy, unresolved V genes explain under half of the gap, and the rest is unexplained. The sample table lists around 75,000 clones, around 82% of them with a count of one. About 26% of the sample is held by the ten biggest clonotypes.

The chain was built from TRBV28 and TRBJ1-1, with the D gene call left open. The sequencing sample was made of blood. This TCR was recovered from a man between 45 and 60 years old in good health. The CDR3 protein: CASSRDKVPEAFF. Here is the DNA: TGTGCCAGCAGTAGAGATAAAGTCCCTGAAGCTTTCTTT.